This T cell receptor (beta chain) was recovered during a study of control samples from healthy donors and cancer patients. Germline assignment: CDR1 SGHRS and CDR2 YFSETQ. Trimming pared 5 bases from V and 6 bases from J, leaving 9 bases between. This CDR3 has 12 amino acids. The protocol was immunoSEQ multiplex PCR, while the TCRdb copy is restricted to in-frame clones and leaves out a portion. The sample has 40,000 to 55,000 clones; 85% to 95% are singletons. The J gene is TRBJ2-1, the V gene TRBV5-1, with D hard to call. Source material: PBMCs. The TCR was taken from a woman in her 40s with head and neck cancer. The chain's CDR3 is CASSLGPNEQFF. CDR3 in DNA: TGCGCCAGCAGTCTGGGCCCCAATGAGCAGTTCTTC.